What follows are 21 T cell receptor beta chains derived from one specimen sequenced in a study of T cells in Graves' hyperthyroidism and ophthalmopathy. Authors of the study amplified TCR beta CDR3 regions from RNA transcripts. Using the HTBI primer set, a first-round RT-PCR was run on the TCR CDR3. Via MiXCR, TCRdb re-called the multiplex PCR reads, giving one row per CDR3 protein. Of 500,000 to 750,000 distinct CDR3 sequences listed, less than 20% are singletons. Sequenced: blood. The receptors stem from a woman in her 30s with Graves' hyperthyroidism.

The chain joins TRBV6-2 or TRBV6-3 to TRBJ1-1; D gene ambiguous. CDR1 is MNHEY and CDR2 is SVGEGT in the germline V gene. CDR3 length: 15 amino acids. Trimming cost V 0 bases and J 1 base, with 9 bases left between them. CDR3 in DNA: TGTGCCAGCAGTTACTCGAGTGGTAAGAACACTGAAGCTTTCTTT. Translating it yields CASSYSSGKNTEAFF.

This chain joins TRBV11-2 and TRBJ2-1; 11 bases agree with TRBD2. CDR1 is SGHAT, CDR2 FQNNGV, per germline. This CDR3 has 15 residues. V shed 5 bases, J shed 11 bases, and the junction held 11 bases outside the gene matches. For the CDR3, the DNA is TGTGCCAGCAGCACCCGACTAGCGGGAACCCCGCAGCAGTTCTTC. This codes for CASSTRLAGTPQQFF.

This clonotype was detected only a few times. CDR3: CASSDSTSGPLAYEQYF. The CDR3 DNA follows: TGTGCCAGCAGTGACTCAACTAGCGGGCCTTTAGCCTACGAGCAGTACTTC. The rearrangement uses TRBV25-1 and TRBJ2-7; 9 positions agree with TRBD2. The CDR3 has 17 residues. V shed 3 bases, J shed 2 bases, and the junction held 11 bases outside the gene matches. Germline CDR1 is MGHDK and CDR2 is SYGVNS.

This clonotype was observed many times. The V call is TRBV2, the J call TRBJ2-3; the D gene is possibly TRBD2 (5 bases). The germline gives CDR1 SNHLY, CDR2 FYNNEI. This CDR3 comprises 16 residues. Trimming pared 8 bases from V and 0 bases from J, leaving 18 bases between. DNA for the CDR3: TGTGCCAGCTCCACCGCCCGGAGGCTTAGCACAGATACGCAGTATTTT. The encoded protein is CASSTARRLSTDTQYF. Full variable domain (missing parts from reference TRBV2 and TRBJ2-3): EPEVTQTPSHQVTQMGQEVILRCVPISNHLYFYWYRQILGQKVEFLVSFYNNEISEKSEIFDDQFSVERPDGSNFTLKIRSTKLEDSAMYFCASSTARRLSTDTQYFGPGTRLTVL.

The table lists this clonotype with a few counts. The V gene is TRBV19, the J gene TRBJ1-2; D unclear. V lost 5 bases to trimming and J lost 6 bases, with 13 bases between them. The V gene's germline CDR1 is LNHDA and CDR2 SQIVND (reference sequence). The CDR3 has 13 amino acids. Here the CDR3 reads CASSLRTPHGYTF. The CDR3 DNA reads as TGTGCCAGTAGTCTCCGGACCCCCCATGGCTACACCTTC. Together with reference TRBV19 and TRBJ1-2, the CDR3 gives the full variable domain: DGGITQSPKYLFRKEGQNVTLSCEQNLNHDAMYWYRQDPGQGLRLIYYSQIVNDFQKGDIAEGYSVSREKKESFPLTVTSAQKNPTAFYLCASSLRTPHGYTFGSGTRLTVV.

This clonotype was detected many times. The rearrangement links TRBV2 to TRBJ2-1; TRBD2 aligns across 13 bases. The CDR3 consists of 15 residues. The germline CDR1 and CDR2 sequences are SNHLY and FYNNEI. J was trimmed by 7 bases and V by 4 bases; bases with no gene match: 4. The CDR3 reads CASSALAGGPNEQFF. The CDR3 region has the DNA TGTGCCAGCAGTGCACTAGCGGGAGGGCCGAATGAGCAGTTCTTC.

The genes are TRBV7-3 and TRBJ2-1; 8 bases match TRBD2. V dropped 0 bases and J dropped 1; count of bases not matched to a gene: 2. CDR1 is SGHTA and CDR2 is FQGTGA in the germline V gene. This CDR3 has 16 residues. This CDR3 reads CASSLTSGISYNEQFF. The CDR3 DNA sequence: TGTGCCAGCAGCTTAACTAGCGGGATATCCTACAATGAGCAGTTCTTC.

The sample holds many counts of this clonotype. The J gene is TRBJ2-3, the V gene TRBV7-2; 7 bases are shared with TRBD2. This CDR3 is built from 16 residues. V shed 3 bases, J shed 1 base, and the junction held 7 bases outside the gene matches. Germline CDR1 reads SGHTA; CDR2 reads FQGNSA. The CDR3 region is CASSLVITSGTDTQYF. The CDR3 nucleotides are TGTGCCAGCAGCTTGGTAATAACTAGCGGCACAGATACGCAGTATTTT.

This clonotype was detected ten times or more. The rearrangement uses TRBV11-2 and TRBJ2-2; 8 bases are shared with TRBD1. The CDR3 has 15 amino acids. V shed 5 bases, J shed 7 bases, and the junction held 9 bases outside the gene matches. The germline V gene has CDR1 SGHAT and CDR2 FQNNGV. In DNA, the CDR3 is TGTGCCAGCAGCCTGCGCAGGGGGCAGGGCGGGGAGCTGTTTTTT. It codes for CASSLRRGQGGELFF.

The CDR3 DNA reads as TGCAGTGCTAGGACAGGGGCTGGCTACACCTTC. Protein: CSARTGAGYTF. The rearrangement joins TRBV20-1 to TRBJ1-2; 8 bases map to TRBD1. The junction had 1 base not matched to a gene; V was cut back by 3 bases and J by 7 bases. The CDR3 is 11 amino acids. Germline CDR1 reads DFQATT; CDR2 reads SNEGSKA (reference sequence).

A note on this clonotype: A clone one base away is much larger, so this may be a read error. The rearrangement links TRBV28 to TRBJ2-5, with 7 bases matching TRBD2. From germline, CDR1 is MDHEN and CDR2 SYDVKM. After removal of 5 bases from V and 5 bases from J, the junction contained 11 bases not matched to a gene. This CDR3 has 15 residues. The CDR3 region is CASSEKAGAGETQYF. In DNA, the CDR3 is TGTGCCAGCAGTGAGAAGGCGGGAGCAGGGGAGACCCAGTACTTC.

The chain joins TRBV28 to TRBJ1-4, with TRBD1 matching 7 bases. From germline, CDR1 is MDHEN and CDR2 SYDVKM. This CDR3 spans 14 amino acids. J was trimmed by 3 bases and V by 7 bases; bases with no gene match: 5. CDR3 DNA sequence: TGTGCCAGCACCTACAGGGGACCTAATGAAAAACTGTTTTTT. Translating it yields CASTYRGPNEKLFF.

This clonotype occurred many times. The rearrangement joins TRBV20-1 to TRBJ1-6; possibly TRBD1 for D (5 bases). CDR3 size: 13 residues. Germline assignment: CDR1 DFQATT and CDR2 SNEGSKA (reference sequence). Trimming left V 4 bases short and J 8 bases short, with 12 bases between. CDR3 amino acids: CSANQGLDSPLHF. The CDR3, as DNA: TGCAGTGCTAATCAGGGTCTGGATTCACCCCTCCACTTT.

This clonotype occurred many times. V usage is TRBV11-2 and J usage is TRBJ2-2, with D possibly TRBD1 on 6 matching bases. The V end was cut by 4 bases, the J end by 4 bases, with 19 bases between. The CDR3 covers 17 residues. Germline CDR1 SGHAT, CDR2 FQNNGV. CDR3 DNA: TGTGCCAGCAGCTCGACCAGGGGCTCCTATAGCACCGGGGAGCTGTTTTTT. Its translation: CASSSTRGSYSTGELFF.

This clonotype was counted at least ten times. V is TRBV12-3 or TRBV12-4 and J is TRBJ2-7; the D call may be TRBD1 or TRBD2 (5 bases each). The germline V and J ends were trimmed by 5 bases and 2 bases, with 10 bases remaining between them. The length of the CDR3 is 13 residues. The CDR3 DNA reads as TGTGCCAGCAGTCGGGGCAGGGCCTACGAGCAGTACTTC. Residues: CASSRGRAYEQYF.

This clonotype has at least ten counts. The genes are TRBV3-1 and TRBJ2-3; 11 nucleotides agree with TRBD2. V shed 4 bases and J 7 bases; nucleotides not matched to a gene: 10. The CDR3 consists of 16 residues. Germline CDR1 reads LGHDT; CDR2 reads YNNKEL (reference sequence). The CDR3 region has the DNA TGTGCCAGCAGCCTACGACTAGCGGGACGGGGTAATACGCAGTATTTT. It yields the protein CASSLRLAGRGNTQYF.

In DNA form, the CDR3 reads TGCAGTGCCCTTGGCAGCCAAGAGACCCAGTACTTC. Its protein is CSALGSQETQYF. V gene TRBV20-1 combines with J gene TRBJ2-5; D uncertain. The V end was cut by 6 bases, the J end by 1 base, with 9 bases between. The CDR3 contains 12 residues. The germline V gene encodes CDR1 DFQATT and CDR2 SNEGSKA (reference sequence).

This clonotype was detected many times. The rearrangement joins TRBV20-1 to TRBJ2-1, with D tentatively TRBD2 (6 bases). Germline assignment: CDR1 DFQATT and CDR2 SNEGSKA (reference sequence). The CDR3 sequence is 13 residues long. The germline V and J ends were trimmed by 2 bases and 5 bases, with 10 bases remaining between them. CDR3 sequence (DNA): TGCAGTGCTAGACAGGGAGGCCACAATGAGCAGTTCTTC. Translated: CSARQGGHNEQFF.

This clonotype showed up just a few times. The chain combines TRBV20-1 with TRBJ2-5, with D hard to call. The CDR3 loop spans 13 amino acids. The germline CDR1 and CDR2 sequences are DFQATT and SNEGSKA (reference sequence). V shed 3 bases and J shed 2 bases, with 10 bases lying between them. The CDR3 sequence is CSARGNRQETQYF. Written as DNA, the CDR3 is TGCAGTGCTAGGGGTAATAGGCAAGAGACCCAGTACTTC.

This clonotype was observed many times. The chain uses TRBV12-3 or TRBV12-4 and TRBJ2-7; TRBD2 matches at 7 bases. The length of the CDR3 is 13 residues. Trimming at V came to 4 bases and at J to 3 bases, leaving 3 bases not matched to a gene. CDR3 protein: CASSSRDYYEQYF. CDR3 coding DNA: TGTGCCAGCAGTTCCCGGGACTACTACGAGCAGTACTTC.

This clonotype was counted many times. The chain has TRBV12-3 or TRBV12-4 and TRBJ2-1; D call uncertain. V dropped 3 bases and J dropped 5 bases, with 2 bases sitting between them. This CDR3 comprises 11 residues. The CDR3 loop reads CASSFDNEQFF. In DNA form, the CDR3 reads TGTGCCAGCAGTTTCGACAATGAGCAGTTCTTC.